This T cell receptor (beta chain) was identified in a study of blood T cell repertoires in COVID-19. As handled by the study authors: The authors estimated nucleated cell counts from reference gene primer amplification. Libraries were prepared by immunoSEQ multiplex PCR; TCRdb keeps only in-frame clonotypes and omits some of them. The V and J calls and clone size were taken over from that table, and D and trimming were inferred from the DNA. The data contain 320,000 or so clones, about 85% of them singletons. Residents of 24 US areas, aged roughly 18 to 90 years, made up the participants. This clone was seen only a few times. Looked up from germline, CDR1 is ENHRY and CDR2 is SYGVKD. The V segment lost 7 bases and the J segment 1 base; nucleotides outside the gene matches: 2. This CDR3 has 16 residues.

Sequencing used PBMCs or T cells enriched from blood (not recorded which). This clonotype was sampled from a woman aged 25 to 39 who had been exposed to COVID-19. The chain recombines TRBV10-3 with TRBJ2-2; 14 bases agree with TRBD2. The CDR3 loop is CAIKGTSGGNTGELFF. The CDR3, as DNA: TGTGCCATCAAAGGGACTAGCGGGGGGAACACCGGGGAGCTGTTTTTT.